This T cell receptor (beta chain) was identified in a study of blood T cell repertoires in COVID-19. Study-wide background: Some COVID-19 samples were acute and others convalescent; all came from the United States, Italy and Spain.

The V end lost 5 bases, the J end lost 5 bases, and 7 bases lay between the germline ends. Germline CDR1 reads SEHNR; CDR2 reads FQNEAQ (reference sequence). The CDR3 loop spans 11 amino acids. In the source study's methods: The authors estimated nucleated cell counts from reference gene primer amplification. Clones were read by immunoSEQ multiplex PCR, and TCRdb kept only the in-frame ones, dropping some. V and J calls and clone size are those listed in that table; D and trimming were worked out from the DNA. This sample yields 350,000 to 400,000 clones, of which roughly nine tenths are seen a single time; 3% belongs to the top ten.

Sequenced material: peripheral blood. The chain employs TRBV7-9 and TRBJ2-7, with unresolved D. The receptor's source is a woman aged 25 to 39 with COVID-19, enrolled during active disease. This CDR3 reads CASSLLDEQYF. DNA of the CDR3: TGTGCCAGCAGCCTTCTCGACGAGCAGTACTTC.